The 11 T cell receptor beta chains in this list originate from one sample, sequenced in a study of blood T cell repertoires in COVID-19. Assay used: immunoSEQ multiplex PCR; TCRdb lists only in-frame clones, some missing. Counted here are 180,000 or so clones, about 88% occurring once; the ten biggest clones make up about 0.95%. The sample taken for sequencing was peripheral blood. The origin of the receptors is a man aged 18 to 30 with acute or convalescent COVID-19.

The CDR3 spells CASSQVPPASGGATDTQYF. The CDR3 nucleotides read TGCGCCAGCAGCCAAGTTCCCCCAGCTAGCGGGGGAGCCACAGATACGCAGTATTTT. This chain links TRBV4-1 with TRBJ2-3, with 10 bases lining up with TRBD2. The CDR3 is 19 amino acids. Germline trimming cut 1 base from V and 2 bases from J; bases unmatched to any gene: 12. Germline CDR1 MGHRA, CDR2 YSYEKL.

This clone was seen a few times. This sequence joins TRBV24-1 and TRBJ1-2; perhaps TRBD1 as D (6 bases). Trimming stripped 0 bases from V and 1 base from J, with 14 bases between. Germline CDR1 KGHDR, CDR2 SFDVKD. The CDR3 sequence is 17 residues long. This CDR3 reads CATSDLHRANYNYGYTF. The CDR3 coding sequence is TGTGCCACCAGTGATTTGCACAGGGCCAACTATAACTATGGCTACACCTTC.

J is TRBJ2-1 and V is TRBV11-2; 12 nucleotides match TRBD2. Germline assignment: CDR1 SGHAT and CDR2 FQNNGV. With 5 bases clipped from V and 7 bases from J, the junction kept 12 bases outside the gene matches. The CDR3 contains 17 residues. In DNA form, the CDR3 reads TGTGCCAGCAGCCAGGCGCCTAGCGGGGGGGCGTGGAATGAGCAGTTCTTC. Encoded protein: CASSQAPSGGAWNEQFF.

V is TRBV12-2 and J is TRBJ1-3; the table's D call, TRBD1, has no DNA check behind it. TRBV12-2 is shown as a pseudogene. This CDR3 spans 17 amino acids. The CDR3 reads CARIDRSRVSSGNTIYF. The CDR3 DNA is TGTGCACGCATTGACAGGTCTCGGGTCAGCTCTGGAAACACCATATATTTT.

This chain joins TRBV30 and TRBJ1-4; D is possibly TRBD1 (5 bases). The CDR3 consists of 15 residues. Looked up from germline, CDR1 is GTSNPN and CDR2 is SVGIG (reference sequence). Trimming pared 1 base from V and 6 bases from J, leaving 15 bases between. CDR3 region: CAWSARGGRYEKLFF. In nucleotides, the CDR3 is TGTGCCTGGAGTGCACGGGGGGGTCGGTATGAAAAACTGTTTTTT.

This clone was seen a few times. The chain links TRBV27 to TRBJ1-2; weak D call: TRBD1 (6 bases). The V end was cut by 6 bases, the J end by 2 bases, with 22 bases between. Germline CDR1 reads MNHEY; CDR2 reads SMNVEV (reference sequence). The CDR3 is 17 amino acids. The CDR3 loop reads CASRQSWAGVANYGYTF. DNA of the CDR3: TGTGCCAGCAGACAATCCTGGGCAGGGGTCGCCAACTATGGCTACACCTTC.

This clone showed up just a few times. The chain is built from TRBV5-5 and TRBJ1-2, with TRBD1 matching over 7 bases. Per germline, CDR1 SGHKS and CDR2 YYEKEE (reference sequence). The CDR3 covers 16 residues. The J segment lost 4 bases and the V segment lost 1 base, leaving 10 bases of the junction unmatched. The DNA for the CDR3 is TGTGCCAGCAGCTTGACCGGGGCAGGGGGATTCTATGGCTACACCTTC. Protein sequence: CASSLTGAGGFYGYTF.

V is TRBV6-5 and J is TRBJ1-5; D might be TRBD1 (6 bases). Germline CDR1 reads MNHEY; CDR2 reads SVGAGI. Trimming stripped 6 bases from V and 0 bases from J, with 12 bases between. This CDR3 spans 15 amino acids. CDR3 in amino acids: CASSTTGISNQPQHF. The CDR3 DNA sequence: TGTGCCAGCAGCACCACAGGGATTAGCAATCAGCCCCAGCATTTT.

The chain links TRBV29-1 to TRBJ2-3; tentative D call: TRBD2 (6 bases). The CDR3 is 14 residues long. Germline V gives CDR1 SQVTM, CDR2 ANQGSEA. V was cut by 6 bases and J by 1 base, with 14 bases left in between. CDR3 sequence (DNA): TGCAGCGTGACCGGACTACCTCGCACAGATACGCAGTATTTT. This encodes CSVTGLPRTDTQYF.

This chain joins TRBV7-9 and TRBJ2-1; D remains ambiguous. The CDR3 runs to 14 residues. Trimming took 4 bases from V and 16 from J, leaving 23 bases between them. The germline gives CDR1 SEHNR, CDR2 FQNEAQ (reference sequence). This CDR3 reads CASSSSAVPPKNFF. The CDR3 coding sequence is TGTGCCAGCAGCTCCTCCGCGGTCCCCCCAAAGAACTTCTTC.

The rearrangement uses TRBV23-1 and TRBJ1-2, with 9 bases matching TRBD1. TRBV23-1 is labeled an ORF, and its function is uncertain. This CDR3 has 15 amino acids. The V and J ends lost 6 bases and 5 bases, in that order; junction bases with no gene match: 10. CDR3 region: CASRRAGQGRYGYTF. CDR3 coding DNA: TGCGCCAGCAGGCGAGCTGGACAGGGGAGGTATGGCTACACCTTC.